These 15 T cell receptor beta chains share one sample of origin, sequenced in a study of shared clonotypes between healthy human individuals. TCRdb's copy holds only in-frame clones and misses some; the assay was immunoSEQ multiplex PCR. The sample has about 100,000 clones, roughly two thirds seen once; the top ten hold roughly 22%. The specimen was memory CD8+ T cells sorted from blood. Subset specified: CD45RO+ cells pooled with CCR7-negative TemRA cells. These TCRs come from a woman aged 25 to 45 in good health.

The chain combines TRBV6-1 with TRBJ2-7; TRBD2 aligns across 7 bases. This CDR3 spans 13 amino acids. Germline V lookup: CDR1 MNHNS, CDR2 SASEGT. The V and J ends lost 6 bases and 6 bases, in that order; junction bases with no gene match: 8. The CDR3 spells CASSLAARGEQYF. Here the CDR3 DNA reads TGTGCCAGCAGCCTAGCGGCCCGAGGCGAGCAGTACTTC.

This clone has more than one count but fewer than ten. The chain recombines TRBV29-1 with TRBJ2-7; no clear D. The germline V gene encodes CDR1 SQVTM and CDR2 ANQGSEA. V lost 6 bases, J lost 3 bases, and 15 bases lay in between. The length of the CDR3 is 13 residues. CDR3 sequence: CSVEEDWGYEQYF. The CDR3 DNA sequence: TGCAGCGTAGAGGAAGACTGGGGCTACGAGCAGTACTTC.

The gene calls are TRBV4-1 and TRBJ1-5, with TRBD1 identical over 10 bases. The CDR3 is 15 residues long. Germline values: CDR1 MGHRA, CDR2 YSYEKL. The V and J ends lost 0 bases and 7 bases, in that order; junction bases with no gene match: 3. The CDR3 nucleotides read TGCGCCAGCAGCCAAGATTGGACAGGGGGACAGCCCCAGCATTTT. Translating gives CASSQDWTGGQPQHF.

The chain has TRBV27 and TRBJ1-2; D uncertain. The V gene's germline CDR1 is MNHEY and CDR2 SMNVEV (reference sequence). The length of the CDR3 is 13 residues. Trimming shortened V by 2 bases and J by 7 bases, and 11 bases separated the two germline ends. The CDR3 spells CASSLGRMGGYTF. The CDR3 coding sequence is TGTGCCAGCAGTTTAGGACGGATGGGTGGCTACACCTTC.

This clone was recorded a few times. The chain employs TRBV5-6 and TRBJ2-4; 11 nucleotides align to TRBD2. The CDR3 extends over 16 amino acids. The trim removed 0 bases at V and 7 bases at J, leaving 6 bases unmatched. Germline V gene data show CDR1 as SGHDT and CDR2 as YYEEEE. This CDR3 is CASSLERLAGSNIQYF. CDR3 DNA: TGTGCCAGCAGCTTGGAAAGACTAGCGGGGTCGAACATTCAGTACTTC.

The chain employs TRBV7-6 and TRBJ1-2, with D uncertain. The CDR3 has 20 residues. Germline values: CDR1 SGHVS, CDR2 FNYEAQ. V lost 1 base and J lost 0, with 24 bases in between. CDR3: CASSLESSGRLFTANYGYTF. The CDR3 DNA reads as TGTGCCAGCAGCTTAGAGTCTTCCGGGCGGCTTTTTACTGCTAACTATGGCTACACCTTC.

This clone was observed a handful of times. The V call is TRBV28, the J call TRBJ2-7; D call uncertain. The CDR3 loop spans 12 amino acids. Trimming left V 3 bases short and J 7 bases short, with 10 bases between. Germline CDR1 MDHEN, CDR2 SYDVKM. The CDR3 spells CASSFPLEEQYF. The CDR3 coding sequence is TGTGCCAGCAGTTTCCCCCTTGAAGAGCAGTACTTC. Drawing the rest from reference TRBV28 and TRBJ2-7, the complete variable domain is DVKVTQSSRYLVKRTGEKVFLECVQDMDHENMFWYRQDPGLGLRLIYFSYDVKMKEKGDIPEGYSVSREKKERFSLILESASTNQTSMYLCASSFPLEEQYFGPGTRLTVT.

The V and J genes are TRBV4-1 and TRBJ2-7; the match to TRBD2 covers 9 bases. CDR3 length: 18 amino acids. The germline V gene encodes CDR1 MGHRA and CDR2 YSYEKL. The V gene end was trimmed by 1 base and the J gene end by 2 bases; junction bases not matched to a gene: 12. CDR3 in DNA: TGCGCCAGCAGCCAAGGCGTTAGCGGGAGATCCCCCACCTACGAGCAGTACTTC. Protein sequence: CASSQGVSGRSPTYEQYF.

The CDR3, as DNA: TGTGCCAGACTAGCGGAACAAGAGACCCAGTACTTC. Its translation: CARLAEQETQYF. The chain couples TRBV2 to TRBJ2-5; 8 nucleotides line up with TRBD2. This CDR3 spans 12 amino acids. Germline V CDR1 and CDR2: SNHLY, FYNNEI. The junction had 2 bases not matched to a gene; V was cut back by 9 bases and J by 2 bases. Based on the CDR3 plus reference TRBV2 and TRBJ2-5, the full variable domain is EPEVTQTPSHQVTQMGQEVILRCVPISNHLYFYWYRQILGQKVEFLVSFYNNEISEKSEIFDDQFSVERPDGSNFTLKIRSTKLEDSAMYFCARLAEQETQYFGPGTRLLVL.

The V gene is TRBV13, the J gene TRBJ1-1; maybe TRBD1 (6 bases). The ends were cut back, 5 bases at V and 4 bases at J, with 11 bases in the middle. The CDR3 sequence is 13 residues long. Germline-derived CDR1 and CDR2 are PRHDT and FYEKMQ (reference sequence). The CDR3 DNA reads TGTGCCAGCAGCCGAGAGGGGGGCACTGAAGCTTTCTTT. This encodes CASSREGGTEAFF.

This chain uses TRBV2 with TRBJ1-5; maybe TRBD1 (5 bases). This CDR3 comprises 15 residues. Germline lookup yields CDR1 SNHLY and CDR2 FYNNEI. V was pared by 6 bases and J by 6 bases, with 18 bases between. The CDR3 coding sequence is TGTGCCAGCAGCCGAAGGGGAGGGTTTGGTCAGCCCCAGCATTTT. Its translation is CASSRRGGFGQPQHF.

The chain carries TRBV25-1 and TRBJ2-7, with TRBD2 identical over 9 bases. CDR3 length: 15 residues. V gave up 0 bases and J gave up 5 bases; unmatched junction bases: 5. From germline, CDR1 is MGHDK and CDR2 SYGVNS. CDR3 bases: TGTGCCAGCAGTGAATATGGCGGGAGGGCCCACGAGCAGTACTTC. This translates into CASSEYGGRAHEQYF.

This chain joins TRBV27 and TRBJ2-7; 10 bases are a match to TRBD2. Trimming cost V 5 bases and J 0 bases; bases outside gene matches: 7. The CDR3 has 16 amino acids. Germline lookup yields CDR1 MNHEY and CDR2 SMNVEV (reference sequence). Written as DNA, the CDR3 is TGTGCCAGCAGTAATACAGCGGGAGGGAGCTCCTACGAGCAGTACTTC. It encodes CASSNTAGGSSYEQYF.

The gene calls are TRBV7-9 and TRBJ1-5; D uncertain. The CDR3 loop spans 12 amino acids. Germline CDR1 reads SEHNR; CDR2 reads FQNEAQ (reference sequence). Between the trimmed V and J ends, which lost 3 bases and 6 bases, there was a span of 6 bases. CDR3 coding DNA: TGTGCCAGCAGCTTCCCGGGTCAGCCCCAGCATTTT. Its translation: CASSFPGQPQHF. Looking up the rest from reference TRBV7-9 and TRBJ1-5 gives the full variable domain: DTGVSQNPRHKITKRGQNVTFRCDPISEHNRLYWYRQTLGQGPEFLTYFQNEAQLEKSRLLSDRFSAERPKGSFSTLEIQRTEQGDSAMYLCASSFPGQPQHFGDGTRLSIL.

The genes are TRBV18 and TRBJ2-4; D is ambiguous. V lost 5 bases and J 4 bases, leaving 12 bases between the germline ends. The CDR3 length is 14 residues. Germline V gene lookup returns CDR1 KGHSH and CDR2 LQKENI. CDR3 sequence: CASSSLRTKNIQYF. The CDR3 DNA follows: TGTGCCAGCTCATCTCTTCGAACAAAAAACATTCAGTACTTC. Using reference TRBV18 and TRBJ2-4 for the parts outside the CDR3, the full variable domain is NAGVMQNPRHLVRRRGQEARLRCSPMKGHSHVYWYRQLPEEGLKFMVYLQKENIIDESGMPKERFSAEFPKEGPSILRIQQVVRGDSAAYFCASSSLRTKNIQYFGAGTRLSVL.